The T cell receptor (beta chain) under discussion was sequenced for a study of blood T cell repertoires in COVID-19. Study details: Acute and convalescent COVID-19 samples came from the United States, Italy and Spain. PBMCs, B-cell-depleted T cells, or T cells were the source of the cDNA or gDNA that made up the material.

V was pared by 4 bases and J by 1 base, with 6 bases of the junction left unmatched. CDR3 size: 16 residues. Germline CDR1 LNHDA, CDR2 SQIVND (reference sequence). As processed by the authors: Cell counts per sample came from amplifying reference gene primers. This table comes from immunoSEQ multiplex PCR, and its TCRdb copy is limited to in-frame clones, with some not included. For V, J and clone size, that table is used; D and trimming come from the DNA. The table records over 30,000 clones, about 82% of them present only once. The sequence was obtained from a man older than 75 with active or convalescent COVID-19. Material: peripheral blood. V gene TRBV19 combines with J gene TRBJ1-2; TRBD1 aligns across 10 bases. CDR3 sequence reads: CASSTGTGAGNYGYTF. CDR3 bases: TGTGCCAGTAGTACCGGGACAGGGGCGGGTAACTATGGCTACACCTTC.